This T cell receptor beta chain was identified in a study of CD8+ T cells in alopecia areata. Study as a whole: Administration of oral tofacitinib to treated patients was at 5 to 10 mg twice daily. Dosing with tofacitinib proceeded for 6 to 18 months, followed by 6 months off drug. Patients given treatment had severity scored by the percentage of scalp area affected. General study points: Scalp clonality, together with expanded CD8+ clones among the top 100, fell significantly with tofacitinib.

The treatment denotes: oral pan-JAK inhibitor, 5-10 mg twice daily. As for this clone: Its antigen is not known.

The sequencing template was cDNA reverse transcribed from extracted RNA. TCRdb keeps only in-frame clones here, not all; method: immunoSEQ multiplex PCR. This table holds around 120,000 clones, around 63% found once. This clonotype was sampled from a human donor with alopecia areata. Here the sequenced sample was CD4+ T cells sorted from blood, taken at week 4, from a patient treated with tofacitinib.

CDR3 coding DNA: TGTGCCAGCCTCCGCTCTGGGGCCAACGTCCTGACTTTC. Amino acid sequence: CASLRSGANVLTF. The V gene is TRBV9, the J gene TRBJ2-6; D not resolved. Trimming cost V 7 bases and J 0 bases, with 5 bases left between them. This CDR3 spans 13 amino acids. Germline CDR1 is SGDLS and CDR2 is YYNGEE.